This T cell receptor (beta chain) originates from a study of PD-1 blockade in classical Hodgkin lymphoma. General study findings and limits: At C4D1, TCR diversity had climbed significantly for CD4+ cells, though not for CD8+ cells.

TCRdb's table, derived via immunoSEQ multiplex PCR, lists solely in-frame clones and lacks some. The sample has 85,000 to 90,000 clones; about nine tenths are singletons. Concerning this clone itself: Its antigen is not known.

Time point here: cycle 4 day 1 (C4D1), after six to seven weeks of nivolumab. Following autologous stem cell transplantation, relapse occurred in every patient, and exposure to brentuximab vedotin varied. Complete response, partial response or progressive disease constituted the best responses recorded. The CDR3 is 14 residues long. Germline-derived CDR1 and CDR2 are MNHNY and SVGAGI (reference sequence). Trimming stripped 5 bases from V and 4 bases from J, with 14 bases between. The clonotype comes from a human donor with classical Hodgkin lymphoma. Specimen: peripheral blood mononuclear cells (PBMCs), collected before the fourth cycle of nivolumab. The chain combines TRBV6-6 with TRBJ1-2; D unclear. DNA of the CDR3: TGTGCCAGCAGTCCCGACCGGCGGACCTATGGCTACACCTTC. The encoded protein is CASSPDRRTYGYTF.